This passage covers 10 T cell receptor beta chains from one sample sequenced in a study of tumor-infiltrating lymphocytes in primary liver carcinoma. Bulk tissue was left unsorted, and RNA and DNA were co-extracted from roughly 20-30 mg of it. Reverse transcription of roughly 0.45 ug total RNA with a constant-region primer produced TCR beta cDNA. Slightly modified ARM-PCR, run as three nested multiplex PCR rounds, produced the TCR beta libraries. In the first two PCR rounds, TRBV1-TRBV30 forward primers were paired with a C-beta reverse primer, and each round lasted roughly 10 cycles. TCRdb passed the multiplex PCR reads through MiXCR, listing each CDR3 protein once. The table lists about 99,000 distinct CDR3 sequences, roughly 69% of them singletons. Sequences were obtained from liver tumor tissue from sampling region 5. As for subset: tumor region T5, tumor centre. The receptor set was obtained from a woman in her sixties with primary liver carcinoma and hepatitis B virus infection.

This clonotype was recorded many times. V and J are TRBV20-1 and TRBJ1-1; D is uncertain. The CDR3 is 14 amino acids. Germline values: CDR1 DFQATT, CDR2 SNEGSKA (reference sequence). V was cut by 6 bases and J by 4 bases, with 18 bases left in between. CDR3 loop: CSAPLTRAGTEAFF. Written as DNA, the CDR3 is TGCAGTGCACCGCTGACAAGGGCGGGCACTGAAGCTTTCTTT.

Regarding this clonotype: One end of the junction fails to match germline, which may point to a read error. The CDR3 protein is CAISLTGTNDKLFF. DNA of the CDR3: TGTGCCATCAGCCTGACAGGGACTAATGATAAACTGTTTTTT. V and J are TRBV10-3 and TRBJ1-4; 7 bases match TRBD1. CDR1 ENHRY and CDR2 SYGVKD come from the germline V gene. The CDR3 is 14 amino acids.

This clonotype was picked up one time. The genes are TRBV19 and TRBJ2-5; the match to TRBD2 covers 7 bases. Germline V gene lookup returns CDR1 LNHDA and CDR2 SQIVND (reference sequence). With 6 bases clipped from V and 6 bases from J, the junction kept 25 bases outside the gene matches. The CDR3 is 19 residues long. The DNA of the CDR3 is TGTGCCAGTAGCCCCAGATCAGGTGGACTAGTGGGAAGGCCGAAGACCCAGTACTTC. It specifies CASSPRSGGLVGRPKTQYF. The full variable domain, in which reference TRBV19 and TRBJ2-5 provide the parts outside the CDR3, is DGGITQSPKYLFRKEGQNVTLSCEQNLNHDAMYWYRQDPGQGLRLIYYSQIVNDFQKGDIAEGYSVSREKKESFPLTVTSAQKNPTAFYLCASSPRSGGLVGRPKTQYFGPGTRLLVL.

Worth noting for this clonotype: This clone may be a read error of a much larger clone one base away. The chain is built from TRBV6-4 and TRBJ2-3; D not certain. Germline lookup yields CDR1 MRHNA and CDR2 SNTAGT. The CDR3 runs 14 residues. DNA of the CDR3: TGTGCCAGCAGTGAGGGTAAAGGATGGGATATGCAGTATTTT. Protein product: CASSEGKGWDMQYF.

This rearrangement joins TRBV27 to TRBJ2-7; weak D call: TRBD1 (5 bases). Germline V CDR1 and CDR2: MNHEY, SMNVEV (reference sequence). The CDR3 totals 14 residues. V lost 4 bases to trimming and J lost 2 bases, with 12 bases between them. CDR3 amino acids: CASSSGNVAYEQYF. Written as DNA, the CDR3 is TGTGCCAGCAGTTCAGGGAACGTTGCCTACGAGCAGTACTTC.

Comments on this clonotype: With a much larger clone just one base away, this may be a read error. The chain is built from TRBV28 and TRBJ2-3, with TRBD1 matching 9 bases. Germline CDR1 reads MDHEN; CDR2 reads SYDVKM. The CDR3 runs to 15 residues. The CDR3 DNA reads as TGTGCCAGCAGTTGGGGACAGGGCTTCACAGATATGCAGTATTTT. Translated: CASSWGQGFTDMQYF.

The chain couples TRBV11-3 to TRBJ2-1; 15 bases align to TRBD2. The CDR3 is 19 amino acids. Trimming took 5 bases from V and 6 from J; bases not matched to a gene: 14. Germline V gene lookup returns CDR1 SGHNT and CDR2 YENEEA. This chain's CDR3 is CASSAGRGGLAGGFNEQFF. The DNA for the CDR3 is TGTGCCAGCAGCGCTGGACGGGGGGGACTAGCGGGGGGATTCAATGAGCAGTTCTTC. The full variable domain, rest sourced from reference TRBV11-3 and TRBJ2-1, is EAGVVQSPRYKIIEKKQPVAFWCNPISGHNTLYWYLQNLGQGPELLIRYENEEAVDDSQLPKDRFSAERLKGVDSTLKIQPAELGDSAVYLCASSAGRGGLAGGFNEQFFGPGTRLTVL.

This clonotype was detected a few times. This may be a read error, as it is one base from a much larger clone. The chain links TRBV12-3 or TRBV12-4 to TRBJ2-2; D may be TRBD2 (5 bases). V was trimmed by 6 bases and J by 3 bases, leaving 8 bases between them. The CDR3 spans 13 residues. The CDR3 is CASSMEDTGELFF. The CDR3 DNA is TGTGCCAGCAGCATGGAGGACACCGGGGAGCTGTTTTTT.

This clonotype was observed a few times. The V call is TRBV28, the J call TRBJ1-5; D is ambiguous. Germline CDR1 reads MDHEN; CDR2 reads SYDVKM. V was shortened by 7 bases and J by 7 bases, with 14 bases between the two germline ends. The CDR3 consists of 13 residues. CDR3 region: CASTSASWQPQHF. CDR3 sequence (DNA): TGTGCCAGCACCTCCGCCAGCTGGCAGCCCCAGCATTTT.

This clonotype has just a few counts. This sequence may be a read error, since a much larger clone differs from it by one base. This rearrangement joins TRBV5-6 to TRBJ2-2, with 7 bases fitting TRBD1. This CDR3 has 16 amino acids. The germline gives CDR1 SGHDT, CDR2 YYEEEE. CDR3 coding DNA: TGTACCAGCAGTAGTAGGGGGCTCGGGAACACCGGGGAGCTGTTTTTT. Protein: CTSSSRGLGNTGELFF. The full variable domain, completed using reference TRBV5-6 and TRBJ2-2, is DAGVTQSPTHLIKTRGQQVTLRCSPKSGHDTVSWYQQALGQGPQFIFQYYEEEERQRGNFPDRFSGHQFPNYSSELNVNALLLGDSALYLCTSSSRGLGNTGELFFGEGSRLTVL.